Each of the 13 T cell receptor beta chains below was sequenced from the same sample in a study of T cells in Graves' hyperthyroidism and ophthalmopathy. There were TCR beta CDR3 regions amplified from RNA transcripts. The HTBI primer set served for first-round RT-PCR of the TCR CDR3. TCRdb processed the multiplex PCR reads anew with MiXCR; each CDR3 protein has one entry. The sample carries more than 500,000 distinct CDR3 sequences, around 15% recorded once. Input material: blood. These TCRs come from a woman in her thirties with Graves' ophthalmopathy.

The chain uses TRBV7-2 and TRBJ2-7; D assignment may be TRBD1 or TRBD2 (5 bases each). The CDR3 length is 14 residues. V dropped 1 base and J dropped 6 bases, with 13 bases sitting between them. Germline loops: CDR1 SGHTA, CDR2 FQGNSA. DNA of the CDR3: TGTGCCAGCAGCTTAGTTCAGAGAGGGGTCGAGCAGTACTTC. Translation: CASSLVQRGVEQYF.

The genes are TRBV12-5 and TRBJ1-1; D is perhaps TRBD1 (6 bases). Per the germline V gene, CDR1 is LGHNT and CDR2 is FRNRAP. There are 13 residues in the CDR3. Trimming cost V 7 bases and J 4 bases, with 13 bases left between them. Here the CDR3 reads CASVQGSSTEAFF. The CDR3 DNA follows: TGTGCTAGTGTTCAGGGGTCGAGCACTGAAGCTTTCTTT.

Many counts were recorded for this clonotype. The CDR3 spells CASSQSGSGNTIYF. The CDR3, as DNA: TGTGCCAGCAGTCAGAGCGGATCTGGAAACACCATATATTTT. The chain has TRBV28 and TRBJ1-3; D is unresolved. The V end lost 5 bases, the J end lost 1 base, and 9 bases lay between the germline ends. Looked up from germline, CDR1 is MDHEN and CDR2 is SYDVKM. The CDR3 sequence is 14 residues long. Full variable domain (missing parts from reference TRBV28 and TRBJ1-3): DVKVTQSSRYLVKRTGEKVFLECVQDMDHENMFWYRQDPGLGLRLIYFSYDVKMKEKGDIPEGYSVSREKKERFSLILESASTNQTSMYLCASSQSGSGNTIYFGEGSWLTVV.

A note on this clonotype: One junction end disagrees with the germline gene, perhaps due to a read error. The chain uses TRBV28 and TRBJ2-2; 7 nucleotides align to TRBD2. Germline CDR1 MDHEN, CDR2 SYDVKM. The CDR3 runs to 14 residues. In DNA, the CDR3 is TGTGTCAGCAGAGGCGGGAGTGAGTCCGGGGAGCTGTTTTTT. Its translation is CVSRGGSESGELFF.

V is TRBV5-6 and J is TRBJ2-7, with D unresolved. Trimming shortened V by 4 bases and J by 6 bases, and 11 bases separated the two germline ends. The CDR3 runs 12 residues. Looked up from germline, CDR1 is SGHDT and CDR2 is YYEEEE. Here the CDR3 DNA reads TGTGCCAGCAGCGCTACATGGTCCGAGCAGTACTTC. It codes for CASSATWSEQYF.

This clonotype was seen a handful of times. The J gene is TRBJ2-1, the V gene TRBV4-3; D gene ambiguous. Germline V lookup: CDR1 LGHNA, CDR2 YSLEER. CDR3 length: 13 residues. V lost 1 base and J 8 bases, leaving 9 bases between the germline ends. CDR3 nucleotides: TGCGCCAGCAGCCAAGTTGTGAGCGATGAGCAGTTCTTC. Its translation: CASSQVVSDEQFF.

The rearrangement links TRBV20-1 to TRBJ2-3; TRBD1 aligns across 11 bases. Trimming took 3 bases from V and 6 from J; bases not matched to a gene: 8. Per germline, CDR1 DFQATT and CDR2 SNEGSKA (reference sequence). The CDR3 loop spans 15 amino acids. The CDR3 DNA is TGCAGTGCTAGTGTGGTGGGGACAGGGGGGGATACGCAGTATTTT. Encoded protein: CSASVVGTGGDTQYF.

Ten or more counts support this clonotype. This chain uses TRBV20-1 with TRBJ2-3; 10 positions agree with TRBD2. Germline assignment: CDR1 DFQATT and CDR2 SNEGSKA (reference sequence). Trimming at V came to 4 bases and at J to 0 bases, leaving 4 bases not matched to a gene. This CDR3 is built from 15 residues. Written as DNA, the CDR3 is TGCAGTGCTACTCAACTAGCGGGGAGCACAGATACGCAGTATTTT. As protein: CSATQLAGSTDTQYF.

The chain employs TRBV20-1 and TRBJ2-5, with D perhaps matching TRBD2 (5 bases). The germline CDR1 and CDR2 sequences are DFQATT and SNEGSKA (reference sequence). Deletions cut 0 bases from V and 2 bases from J, with 13 bases between. This CDR3 has 15 amino acids. For the CDR3, the DNA is TGCAGTGCTAGAGATCGGACTGGCTCACAAGAGACCCAGTACTTC. Its translation is CSARDRTGSQETQYF.

This clonotype occurred many times. The genes are TRBV5-1 and TRBJ2-1, with 8 bases aligning to TRBD2. The CDR3 loop spans 16 amino acids. With V trimmed by 0 bases and J by 8 bases, 10 bases remained unmatched. Per the germline V gene, CDR1 is SGHRS and CDR2 is YFSETQ. The DNA for the CDR3 is TGCGCCAGCAGCTTGGGGATTCGGACTAGCTCAGATGAGCAGTTCTTC. As protein: CASSLGIRTSSDEQFF.

This clonotype was picked up many times. The chain has TRBV20-1 and TRBJ2-1; TRBD1 aligns across 8 bases. Germline-derived CDR1 and CDR2 are DFQATT and SNEGSKA (reference sequence). J was trimmed by 5 bases and V by 6 bases; bases with no gene match: 6. The CDR3 extends over 13 amino acids. CDR3 in amino acids: CSARTGLNNEQFF. As DNA, the CDR3 is TGCAGTGCGAGGACAGGGCTCAACAATGAGCAGTTCTTC.

The J gene is TRBJ2-1, the V gene TRBV3-1; TRBD2 matches at 10 bases. J lost 0 bases, V lost 5 bases, and 7 bases had no gene match. Germline assignment: CDR1 LGHDT and CDR2 YNNKEL (reference sequence). CDR3 length: 17 residues. CDR3 sequence (DNA): TGTGCCAGCAGCTTCACTAGCGGGGCCGGCTCCTACAATGAGCAGTTCTTC. Encoded protein: CASSFTSGAGSYNEQFF.

This clonotype has ten or more counts. The chain employs TRBV20-1 and TRBJ2-1; the D gene is possibly TRBD2 (7 bases). Per the germline V gene, CDR1 is DFQATT and CDR2 is SNEGSKA (reference sequence). V was pared by 8 bases and J by 7 bases, with 24 bases between. This CDR3 is built from 15 residues. CDR3 nucleotides: TGCAGTACCGTTGGAGTCCGGGGGGCGGTTAATGAGCAGTTCTTC. Protein: CSTVGVRGAVNEQFF.